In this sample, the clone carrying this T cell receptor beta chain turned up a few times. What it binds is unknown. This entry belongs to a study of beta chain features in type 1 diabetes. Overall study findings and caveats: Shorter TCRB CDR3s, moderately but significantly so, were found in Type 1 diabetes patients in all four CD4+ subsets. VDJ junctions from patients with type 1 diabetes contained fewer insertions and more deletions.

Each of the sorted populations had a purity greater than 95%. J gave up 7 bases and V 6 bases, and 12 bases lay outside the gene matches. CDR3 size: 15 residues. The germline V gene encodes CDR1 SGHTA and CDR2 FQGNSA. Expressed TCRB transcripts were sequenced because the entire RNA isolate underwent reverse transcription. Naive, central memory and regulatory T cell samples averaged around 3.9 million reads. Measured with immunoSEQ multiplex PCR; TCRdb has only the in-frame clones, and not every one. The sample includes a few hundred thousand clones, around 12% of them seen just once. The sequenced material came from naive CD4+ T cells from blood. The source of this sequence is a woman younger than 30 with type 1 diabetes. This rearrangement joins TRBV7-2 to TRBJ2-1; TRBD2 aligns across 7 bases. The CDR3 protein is CASSPRERDRNEQFF. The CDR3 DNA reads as TGTGCCAGCAGTCCCCGCGAGCGGGATAGGAATGAGCAGTTCTTC.